Below, 20 T cell receptor beta chains from the same sample are listed, as sequenced in a study of blood T cells in healthy people across ages. A second PCR of 7 to 11 cycles used a sample-barcoded 5' primer and a J-beta primer mix. TCRdb passed the 5' RACE reads through MiXCR, listing each CDR3 protein once. The table has about 1.6 million distinct CDR3 sequences, about 35% seen once. Specimen: blood. The receptors stem from a woman aged 30 to 39 in good health.

The chain joins TRBV7-9 to TRBJ2-3; D is undetermined. The CDR3 totals 14 residues. The germline gives CDR1 SEHNR, CDR2 FQNEAQ (reference sequence). V shed 8 bases and J shed 0 bases, with 12 bases lying between them. CDR3 nucleotide sequence: TGTGCCAGCGGCTCGGAAACTAGCACAGATACGCAGTATTTT. Amino acids: CASGSETSTDTQYF. Full variable domain (missing parts from reference TRBV7-9 and TRBJ2-3): DTGVSQNPRHKITKRGQNVTFRCDPISEHNRLYWYRQTLGQGPEFLTYFQNEAQLEKSRLLSDRFSAERPKGSFSTLEIQRTEQGDSAMYLCASGSETSTDTQYFGPGTRLTVL.

This clonotype was recorded a few times. The rearrangement uses TRBV4-2 and TRBJ2-6; 9 nucleotides line up with TRBD2. This CDR3 comprises 19 residues. The V gene end was trimmed by 3 bases and the J gene end by 0 bases; junction bases not matched to a gene: 9. Germline-derived CDR1 and CDR2 are LGHNA and YNFKEQ. The CDR3 here is CASSQLLAGRYSGANVLTF. For the CDR3, the DNA is TGTGCCAGCAGCCAGCTCCTAGCGGGACGTTACTCTGGGGCCAACGTCCTGACTTTC.

This chain joins TRBV12-3 or TRBV12-4 and TRBJ1-1, with D uncertain. The CDR3 length is 13 residues. V shed 4 bases and J shed 11 bases, with 17 bases lying between them. The CDR3 nucleotides read TGTGCCAGCAGTTCAGAACCGGCAGGCGAGGCTTTCTTT. This encodes CASSSEPAGEAFF.

CDR3 protein: CASSQDQSPYPGQGYEKLFF. CDR3 bases: TGTGCCAGCAGCCAAGATCAAAGTCCTTATCCGGGACAGGGGTATGAAAAACTGTTTTTT. The chain has TRBV3-1 and TRBJ1-4; 10 bases map to TRBD1. CDR3 length: 20 amino acids. Germline CDR1 reads LGHDT; CDR2 reads YNNKEL (reference sequence). The trim removed 0 bases at V and 6 bases at J, leaving 16 bases unmatched. The whole variable domain, filled in from reference TRBV3-1 and TRBJ1-4, reads DTAVSQTPKYLVTQMGNDKSIKCEQNLGHDTMYWYKQDSKKFLKIMFSYNNKELIINETVPNRFSPKSPDKAHLNLHINSLELGDSAVYFCASSQDQSPYPGQGYEKLFFGSGTQLSVL.

This sequence joins TRBV4-1 and TRBJ2-1, with 9 positions matching TRBD1. V gave up 4 bases and J gave up 6 bases; unmatched junction bases: 10. The CDR3 runs 16 residues. The V gene's germline CDR1 is MGHRA and CDR2 YSYEKL. The CDR3 DNA reads TGCGCCAGCAGCCTCGCTAGGACAGGGGCCACCAATGAGCAGTTCTTC. Translating gives CASSLARTGATNEQFF.

This clonotype was found once. One base away lies a much larger clone, so this may be a sequencing read error. This chain connects TRBV29-1 to TRBJ2-6; 8 nucleotides match TRBD1. The germline V gene has CDR1 SQVTM and CDR2 ANQGSEA. After removal of 7 bases from V and 0 bases from J, the junction contained 8 bases not matched to a gene. The CDR3 contains 16 residues. CDR3 sequence: CSAWDRRNSGANVLTF. In DNA, the CDR3 is TGCAGCGCCTGGGACAGGAGGAACTCTGGGGCCAACGTCCTGACTTTC.

The chain has TRBV11-2 and TRBJ2-1; maybe TRBD2 (5 bases). The V end lost 0 bases, the J end lost 5 bases, and 20 bases lay between the germline ends. This CDR3 spans 18 amino acids. Germline assignment: CDR1 SGHAT and CDR2 FQNNGV. The CDR3 DNA sequence: TGTGCCAGCAGCTTAGATCATCTAGCCCCAAGCCTAAACAATGAGCAGTTCTTC. Translating gives CASSLDHLAPSLNNEQFF.

This clonotype was found a few times. The rearrangement links TRBV12-3 or TRBV12-4 to TRBJ2-7; D not resolved. With 3 bases removed from V and 6 bases from J, the gap between germline ends came to 12 bases. The CDR3 totals 13 residues. CDR3 DNA sequence: TGTGCCAGCAGTTTTCTAGGCACTGCCGAGCAGTACTTC. Its translation is CASSFLGTAEQYF.

The chain carries TRBV6-6 and TRBJ2-1, with TRBD1 matching 8 bases. Trimming took 7 bases from V and 1 from J; bases not matched to a gene: 6. The V gene's germline CDR1 is MNHNY and CDR2 SVGAGI (reference sequence). This CDR3 spans 15 amino acids. CDR3 nucleotide sequence: TGTGCCAGCACCTTGACAGGGGTTTCCTACAATGAGCAGTTCTTC. It is translated as CASTLTGVSYNEQFF.

A note on this clonotype: A read error may explain this, as a much larger clone is one base away. This sequence joins TRBV5-1 and TRBJ2-5; D perhaps matches TRBD2 (6 bases). Trimming pared 3 bases from V and 3 bases from J, leaving 12 bases between. This CDR3 comprises 14 residues. The germline CDR1 and CDR2 sequences are SGHRS and YFSETQ. The DNA for the CDR3 is TGCGCCAGCAGCTGGGGACTGGGAGAAGAGACCCAGTACTTC. Translating gives CASSWGLGEETQYF.

The rearrangement links TRBV27 to TRBJ2-3; possibly TRBD1 for D (5 bases). CDR1 is MNHEY, CDR2 SMNVEV, per germline (reference sequence). CDR3 length: 16 amino acids. With 5 bases removed from V and 0 bases from J, the gap between germline ends came to 15 bases. The CDR3 DNA sequence: TGTGCCAGCAGTCCAAACAGGACCCCTAGCACAGATACGCAGTATTTT. It encodes CASSPNRTPSTDTQYF.

This sequence joins TRBV11-2 and TRBJ2-5, with 7 bases lining up with TRBD1. The J call may be wrong; the DNA end is better matched by TRBJ2-7. Germline assignment: CDR1 SGHAT and CDR2 FQNNGV. The CDR3 has 16 amino acids. CDR3: CASSRGRTGFFYEQYF. As DNA, the CDR3 is TGTGCCAGCAGTCGAGGCAGGACAGGCTTTTTTTACGAGCAGTACTTC.

This clonotype was seen ten or more times. The chain joins TRBV20-1 to TRBJ1-4; D call uncertain. Per germline, CDR1 DFQATT and CDR2 SNEGSKA (reference sequence). There are 13 residues in the CDR3. V was clipped by 6 bases and J by 5 bases, with 13 bases between them. The CDR3 here is CSALWTMNEKLFF. The CDR3 DNA reads TGCAGTGCGCTCTGGACCATGAATGAAAAACTGTTTTTT.

This clonotype was picked up one time. V is TRBV3-1 and J is TRBJ2-3; perhaps TRBD2 as D (6 bases). CDR1 is LGHDT, CDR2 YNNKEL, per germline (reference sequence). The CDR3 length is 15 residues. Between the trimmed V and J ends, which lost 5 bases and 0 bases, there was a span of 12 bases. The CDR3 coding sequence is TGTGCCAGCAGCGATCGACTAGTCAGCACAGATACGCAGTATTTT. Translation: CASSDRLVSTDTQYF.

This clonotype appeared once. This rearrangement joins TRBV20-1 to TRBJ1-2, with D tentatively TRBD1 (5 bases). Trimming took off 0 bases at V and 0 bases at J, with 14 bases between the two ends. Germline V gene data show CDR1 as DFQATT and CDR2 as SNEGSKA (reference sequence). This CDR3 contains 16 residues. As DNA, the CDR3 is TGCAGTGCTAGAGACGGGGCAGGCGAAGCTAACTATGGCTACACCTTC. Its protein is CSARDGAGEANYGYTF.

This chain connects TRBV29-1 to TRBJ2-2; unclear D gene. Per germline, CDR1 SQVTM and CDR2 ANQGSEA. CDR3 size: 11 residues. Between the trimmed V and J ends, which lost 5 bases and 4 bases, there was a span of 5 bases. This chain's CDR3 is CSVNLTGELFF. The CDR3 DNA follows: TGCAGCGTTAACCTCACCGGGGAGCTGTTTTTT.

Only a few counts were recorded for this clonotype. The rearrangement links TRBV4-1 to TRBJ2-7; D is undetermined. This CDR3 comprises 16 residues. With 0 bases removed from V and 3 bases from J, the gap between germline ends came to 15 bases. Germline loops: CDR1 MGHRA, CDR2 YSYEKL. CDR3 region: CASSQETTEAHYEQYF. The DNA for the CDR3 is TGCGCCAGCAGCCAAGAGACCACAGAAGCACACTACGAGCAGTACTTC.

Points on this clonotype: This could be a read error, since a much larger clone is one nucleotide away. Likely a read error: the CDR3 ends without its conserved phenylalanine or tryptophan. The chain links TRBV6-1 to TRBJ2-1; possible D gene TRBD1, 6 bases. Germline assignment: CDR1 MNHNS and CDR2 SASEGT. CDR3 size: 16 residues. Trimming shortened V by 0 bases and J by 5 bases, and 14 bases separated the two germline ends. This CDR3 reads CASSEALGQPHNEQFV. CDR3 sequence (DNA): TGTGCCAGCAGTGAAGCCTTAGGACAGCCTCACAATGAGCAGTTCGTC.

A few counts support this clonotype. V gene TRBV20-1 combines with J gene TRBJ2-1; TRBD2 matches 11 bases. This CDR3 comprises 15 residues. The germline V gene encodes CDR1 DFQATT and CDR2 SNEGSKA (reference sequence). The V gene end was trimmed by 3 bases and the J gene end by 2 bases; junction bases not matched to a gene: 3. DNA for the CDR3: TGCAGTGCTAGCGAACTAGCGGGAGCCTACAATGAGCAGTTCTTC. As protein: CSASELAGAYNEQFF.

This clonotype appeared many times. The rearrangement uses TRBV29-1 and TRBJ2-5, with D unclear. Trimming removed 4 bases at V and 2 bases at J, with 11 bases between. The CDR3 spans 13 residues. Germline CDR1 reads SQVTM; CDR2 reads ANQGSEA. The CDR3 region has the DNA TGCAGCGTTGGGTACAGAATTCAAGAGACCCAGTACTTC. Translation gives CSVGYRIQETQYF. Drawing the rest from reference TRBV29-1 and TRBJ2-5, the complete variable domain is SAVISQKPSRDICQRGTSLTIQCQVDSQVTMMFWYRQQPGQSLTLIATANQGSEATYESGFVIDKFPISRPNLTFSTLTVSNMSPEDSSIYLCSVGYRIQETQYFGPGTRLLVL.